This entry describes one T cell receptor (beta chain). Its target is not known. This entry comes from a study of shared clonotypes between healthy human individuals. Study-level points and caveats: Sharing across four donors was highest in naive CD4 (roughly 5%) and lowest in memory CD8 (about 0.4%). Naive subsets, compared against memory subsets, generally had larger estimated richness values.

As defined, naive CD8 cells were CD45RO-negative and positively selected for CCR7, with terminally differentiated effector memory CD45RA+ cells excluded. The DNA input per sorted-subset replicate PCR was around 200 ng, corresponding to around 28,000 T cell genomes. The authors' processing: Filtering was not the same, since immunoSEQ gave junction-only sequences without quality scores. Clones were read by immunoSEQ multiplex PCR, and TCRdb kept only the in-frame ones, dropping some. The DNA gave D and trimming, while V, J and clone size come from that table. Of about 2 million clones listed, about 95% were seen once; the top ten hold 0.9% to 1.3%. V gave up 0 bases and J gave up 0 bases, with 11 bases separating them. Per germline, CDR1 LGHNA and CDR2 YSLEER. The CDR3 runs to 17 residues.

The chain joins TRBV4-3 to TRBJ2-2; D is unresolved. The TCR originated in a man in his late teens or twenties in good health. The sequenced material came from naive CD8+ T cells sorted from blood. CDR3 DNA: TGCGCCAGCAGCCAAGACGTCGGAGATGCGAACACCGGGGAGCTGTTTTTT. It specifies CASSQDVGDANTGELFF.